The clone carrying this T cell receptor beta chain was recorded only once. A Seattle source enrolled patients during active infection and followed them longitudinally. This record belongs to a study of blood T cell repertoires in COVID-19. Study-wide context: Material from acute and convalescent COVID-19 was sourced from the United States, Italy and Spain. T cells, B-cell-depleted T cells, or PBMCs provided the cDNA or gDNA that served as material.

In the source study's methods: Amplification from reference gene primers served as the basis for estimated nucleated cell counts. Libraries were prepared by immunoSEQ multiplex PCR; TCRdb keeps only in-frame clonotypes and omits some of them. Clonal size and the V and J genes are those of that table, whereas D and trimming came from the DNA. The data contain 200,000 to 300,000 clones, 75% to 95% of them singletons. The origin of this receptor is a person aged 18 to 30 with COVID-19, enrolled during active disease. Sequencing was done on a sample of peripheral blood.

CDR3 protein: CASMIRDRGPEAFF. As DNA, the CDR3 is TGTGCCAGCATGATTAGGGACAGGGGACCTGAAGCTTTCTTT. The chain carries TRBV28 and TRBJ1-1, with 10 bases fitting TRBD1. This CDR3 spans 14 amino acids. Germline CDR1 is MDHEN and CDR2 is SYDVKM. J lost 6 bases, V lost 7 bases, and 8 bases had no gene match.